These 30 T cell receptor beta chains share one sample of origin, sequenced in a study of PD-1 blockade in classical Hodgkin lymphoma. Each patient's relapse followed autologous stem cell transplantation, and brentuximab vedotin exposure varied. Measured with immunoSEQ multiplex PCR; TCRdb has only the in-frame clones, and not every one. The sample has some 96,000 clones; about four fifths are singletons. The sample here was peripheral blood mononuclear cells (PBMCs), taken before the second cycle of nivolumab. The receptor set was obtained from a human donor with classical Hodgkin lymphoma.

This sequence joins TRBV7-2 and TRBJ2-1; 7 positions agree with TRBD2. This CDR3 has 14 residues. Trimming cost V 5 bases and J 2 bases; bases outside gene matches: 3. The V gene's germline CDR1 is SGHTA and CDR2 FQGNSA. For the CDR3, the DNA is TGTGCCAGCAGCCCTAGCGGAACCTACAATGAGCAGTTCTTC. Protein: CASSPSGTYNEQFF.

The V and J genes are TRBV6-6 and TRBJ1-1; 7 bases match TRBD1. CDR3 length: 16 residues. Per the germline V gene, CDR1 is MNHNY and CDR2 is SVGAGI (reference sequence). V trimming: 0 bases; J trimming: 0 bases; junction bases outside the gene matches: 4. The CDR3 loop is CASSYSPGQMNTEAFF. DNA of the CDR3: TGTGCCAGCAGTTACTCGCCGGGACAGATGAACACTGAAGCTTTCTTT.

The chain uses TRBV28 and TRBJ1-2, with TRBD1 matching 7 bases. CDR1 is MDHEN, CDR2 SYDVKM, per germline. The CDR3 has 17 amino acids. Trimming cost V 7 bases and J 2 bases; bases outside gene matches: 16. Here the CDR3 DNA reads TGTGCCAGCACCTTTGGGGCCTGGACAGGACAAAACTATGGCTACACCTTC. Protein product: CASTFGAWTGQNYGYTF.

The chain links TRBV11-2 to TRBJ1-1; D is unresolved. Trimming removed 6 bases at V and 0 bases at J, with 11 bases between. The CDR3 has 14 residues. The germline CDR1 and CDR2 sequences are SGHAT and FQNNGV. The CDR3: CASRSSSMNTEAFF. CDR3 bases: TGTGCCAGCAGGTCGAGTTCCATGAACACTGAAGCTTTCTTT.

The chain couples TRBV28 to TRBJ1-1; weak D call: TRBD1 (5 bases). The CDR3 contains 17 residues. V was shortened by 7 bases and J by 1 base, with 22 bases between the two germline ends. Per the germline V gene, CDR1 is MDHEN and CDR2 is SYDVKM. CDR3 coding DNA: TGTGCCAGCACCCCCAGAGGGGAAGGAGGGAAGAACACTGAAGCTTTCTTT. Its translation is CASTPRGEGGKNTEAFF.

The rearrangement uses TRBV25-1 and TRBJ1-1; TRBD1 matches at 7 bases. The V gene's germline CDR1 is MGHDK and CDR2 SYGVNS. V gave up 3 bases and J gave up 6 bases; unmatched junction bases: 7. The length of the CDR3 is 14 residues. CDR3 DNA: TGTGCCAGCAGTGATACAGGGGTGATGGCTGAAGCTTTCTTT. It codes for CASSDTGVMAEAFF.

The chain recombines TRBV7-9 with TRBJ2-3; 7 bases agree with TRBD1. CDR1 and CDR2 (germline): SEHNR, FQNEAQ (reference sequence). The V and J ends lost 3 bases and 0 bases, in that order; junction bases with no gene match: 6. This CDR3 region has 16 residues. The CDR3 nucleotides are TGTGCCAGCAGCTTCGGACAGGCAGTGAGCACAGATACGCAGTATTTT. It encodes CASSFGQAVSTDTQYF.

The genes are TRBV12-2 and TRBJ2-7; the table calls TRBD1, which could not be checked here. TRBV12-2 is a listed pseudogene. The CDR3 is made up of 13 amino acids. CDR3: CASRLNWGPEQYF. CDR3 nucleotide sequence: TGTGCAAGTCGCTTAAACTGGGGCCCCGAGCAGTACTTC.

This chain uses TRBV5-6 with TRBJ2-5, with D perhaps matching TRBD2 (6 bases). The V end was cut by 1 base, the J end by 9 bases, with 16 bases between. The CDR3 extends over 14 amino acids. Germline values: CDR1 SGHDT, CDR2 YYEEEE. For the CDR3, the DNA is TGTGCCAGCAGCTTGTTGCCGGAGTGGGGGGCCCAGTACTTC. Encoded protein: CASSLLPEWGAQYF.

This chain connects TRBV15 to TRBJ2-3; 9 bases align to TRBD2. Germline V gene sequence: CDR1 LNHNV, CDR2 YYDKDF (reference sequence). The V segment lost 0 bases and the J segment 4 bases; nucleotides outside the gene matches: 5. The CDR3 totals 16 residues. CDR3 DNA: TGTGCCACCAGCAGAGACGTAGCGGGAGTACCAGATACGCAGTATTTT. Protein product: CATSRDVAGVPDTQYF.

The rearrangement links TRBV6-1 to TRBJ2-7; 11 positions match TRBD1. The CDR3 spans 13 residues. Germline V gene sequence: CDR1 MNHNS, CDR2 SASEGT. The ends lost 6 bases at V and 4 bases at J; junction bases unmatched: 2. The chain's CDR3 is CASRGQGVYEQYF. Here the CDR3 DNA reads TGTGCCAGCAGGGGACAGGGGGTTTACGAGCAGTACTTC.

This chain joins TRBV5-1 and TRBJ1-1; D gene ambiguous. The CDR3 has 14 residues. V lost 4 bases and J lost 1, with 11 bases in between. CDR1 is SGHRS and CDR2 is YFSETQ in the germline V gene. For the CDR3, the DNA is TGCGCCAGCAGCCCCTCGTCCGGGAACACTGAAGCTTTCTTT. It translates to CASSPSSGNTEAFF.

The chain joins TRBV7-7 to TRBJ2-3, with TRBD2 matching 16 bases. The germline V gene encodes CDR1 SSHAT and CDR2 FNYEAQ (reference sequence). Losses at the gene ends were 5 bases for V and 3 bases for J; bases not matched to a gene: 5. The CDR3 runs to 17 residues. The CDR3 spells CASSSGTSGRVTDTQYF. CDR3 nucleotides: TGTGCCAGCAGCAGCGGGACTAGCGGGAGGGTGACAGATACGCAGTATTTT.

The chain links TRBV6-5 to TRBJ1-2; TRBD1 is a possible D gene (6 bases). Trimming left V 7 bases short and J 7 bases short, with 16 bases between. CDR1 and CDR2 (germline): MNHEY, SVGAGI. The CDR3 is 13 residues long. The CDR3 sequence: CASKQQGRSGYTF. The CDR3 DNA follows: TGTGCCAGCAAACAACAGGGACGGAGTGGCTACACCTTC.

The chain couples TRBV7-9 to TRBJ2-7; D may correspond to TRBD1 or TRBD2 (6 bases each). V dropped 4 bases and J dropped 7 bases, with 20 bases sitting between them. The CDR3 loop spans 15 amino acids. In germline, CDR1 is SEHNR, CDR2 FQNEAQ (reference sequence). The DNA for the CDR3 is TGTGCCAGCAGCTCGCCCCTCACGGGGGCCCGGGAGCAGTACTTC. The encoded protein is CASSSPLTGAREQYF.

Only one count was recorded for this clone. The chain uses TRBV7-9 and TRBJ2-5; 7 positions agree with TRBD1. V shed 5 bases and J 5 bases; nucleotides not matched to a gene: 14. Looked up from germline, CDR1 is SEHNR and CDR2 is FQNEAQ (reference sequence). The CDR3 sequence is 16 residues long. The CDR3 reads CASSHRTGAAEETQYF. DNA for the CDR3: TGTGCCAGCAGCCACCGTACAGGGGCCGCCGAGGAGACCCAGTACTTC.

The chain carries TRBV6-6 and TRBJ2-1; 8 nucleotides agree with TRBD2. Trimming removed 0 bases from V and 13 bases from J; junction bases left unmatched: 11. This CDR3 is 15 amino acids long. From germline, CDR1 is MNHNY and CDR2 SVGAGI (reference sequence). CDR3 sequence reads: CASSYSGSSGSLQFF. CDR3 nucleotides: TGTGCCAGCAGTTACTCCGGATCCAGCGGGAGTTTACAGTTCTTC.

This clone was seen once. This rearrangement joins TRBV6-5 to TRBJ1-2; D not certain. This CDR3 contains 15 residues. V gave up 7 bases and J gave up 4 bases, with 19 bases separating them. Germline V CDR1 and CDR2: MNHEY, SVGAGI. The CDR3 spells CASTTLYGEIYGYTF. The CDR3 DNA sequence: TGTGCCAGCACTACCCTCTATGGGGAGATCTATGGCTACACCTTC.

This clone showed up just a few times. CDR3 DNA: TGTGCCTGGAGTCCCCAGGTTAACACTGAAGCTTTCTTT. This codes for CAWSPQVNTEAFF. The genes are TRBV30 and TRBJ1-1; D call uncertain. The CDR3 is 13 residues long. The V gene's germline CDR1 is GTSNPN and CDR2 SVGIG (reference sequence). V was pared by 2 bases and J by 2 bases, with 9 bases between.

The chain carries TRBV5-1 and TRBJ2-3, with D perhaps assigned TRBD1 or TRBD2 (5 bases each). Trimming took 3 bases from V and 1 from J, leaving 12 bases between them. The germline V gene encodes CDR1 SGHRS and CDR2 YFSETQ. This CDR3 contains 15 residues. CDR3 in amino acids: CASSSSGTRTDTQYF. CDR3 in DNA: TGCGCCAGCAGCTCTTCCGGGACCCGCACAGATACGCAGTATTTT.

The CDR3: CAWSVQVAGEQFF. The CDR3 DNA is TGTGCCTGGAGTGTACAGGTAGCGGGAGAGCAGTTCTTC. The genes are TRBV30 and TRBJ2-1; TRBD2 aligns across 8 bases. The CDR3 is 13 residues long. CDR1 and CDR2 (germline): GTSNPN, SVGIG (reference sequence). Trimming at V came to 0 bases and at J to 10 bases, leaving 5 bases not matched to a gene. The full variable domain, its missing parts supplied by reference TRBV30 and TRBJ2-1, is SQTIHQWPATLVQPVGSPLSLECTVEGTSNPNLYWYRQAAGRGLQLLFYSVGIGQISSEVPQNLSASRPQDRQFILSSKKLLLSDSGFYLCAWSVQVAGEQFFGPGTRLTVL.

The chain links TRBV28 to TRBJ2-5; D is unresolved. Trimming took 3 bases from V and 3 from J, leaving 8 bases between them. Germline V gene sequence: CDR1 MDHEN, CDR2 SYDVKM. This CDR3 region has 13 residues. The CDR3 nucleotides are TGTGCCAGCAGTTTTGGCAGAAAAGAGACCCAGTACTTC. It translates to CASSFGRKETQYF.

The rearrangement links TRBV4-2 to TRBJ2-5; the match to TRBD1 covers 9 bases. The ends lost 5 bases at V and 5 bases at J; junction bases unmatched: 6. Germline CDR1 and CDR2: LGHNA and YNFKEQ. The CDR3 is made up of 14 amino acids. CDR3: CASSKGQGVETQYF. CDR3 coding DNA: TGTGCCAGCAGCAAGGGACAGGGTGTCGAGACCCAGTACTTC.

The chain employs TRBV5-6 and TRBJ2-5; TRBD1 matches at 8 bases. V lost 3 bases, J lost 2 bases, and 6 bases stayed unmatched. CDR3 length: 15 amino acids. CDR1 is SGHDT and CDR2 is YYEEEE in the germline V gene. CDR3 residues: CASSSGQGPQETQYF. CDR3 bases: TGTGCCAGCAGCTCAGGACAGGGCCCTCAAGAGACCCAGTACTTC.

This chain links TRBV5-1 with TRBJ2-2; maybe TRBD1 (6 bases). The CDR3 has 14 amino acids. The germline gives CDR1 SGHRS, CDR2 YFSETQ. Trimming took off 0 bases at V and 5 bases at J, with 8 bases between the two ends. The CDR3 DNA sequence: TGCGCCAGCAGCTTGGACAGGGCAACCGGGGAGCTGTTTTTT. It codes for CASSLDRATGELFF.

This clone was found a few times. The same CDR3 also results from other DNA sequences found in this sample. J is TRBJ2-3 and V is TRBV4-1; TRBD1 is a possible D gene (5 bases). Trimming left V 1 base short and J 3 bases short, with 11 bases between. Looked up from germline, CDR1 is MGHRA and CDR2 is YSYEKL. This CDR3 contains 15 residues. The CDR3 region has the DNA TGCGCCAGCAGCCAAGTGGGCAGGGAAACAGATACGCAGTATTTT. This encodes CASSQVGRETDTQYF.

The chain recombines TRBV5-1 with TRBJ2-5; 7 bases fit TRBD2. The CDR3 is 15 amino acids. Germline values: CDR1 SGHRS, CDR2 YFSETQ. Trimming removed 4 bases from V and 2 bases from J; junction bases left unmatched: 8. The CDR3 here is CASSPTLAEQETQYF. The CDR3 DNA sequence: TGCGCCAGCAGCCCGACCCTAGCGGAACAAGAGACCCAGTACTTC.

CDR3: CASSRALDGNTIYF. CDR3 DNA: TGTGCCAGCAGCCGCGCCTTGGATGGAAACACCATATATTTT. This sequence joins TRBV11-2 and TRBJ1-3; no clear D. Germline CDR1 is SGHAT and CDR2 is FQNNGV. The CDR3 has 14 residues. Trimming took off 5 bases at V and 3 bases at J, with 11 bases between the two ends.

The chain has TRBV7-2 and TRBJ1-1; a weak D match, TRBD1 (5 bases). The CDR3 is made up of 15 amino acids. The germline gives CDR1 SGHTA, CDR2 FQGNSA. Trimming removed 5 bases from V and 1 base from J, with 14 bases in between. CDR3 in DNA: TGTGCCAGCAGCCGAGGGAGGGGAGCGAACACTGAAGCTTTCTTT. Amino acids: CASSRGRGANTEAFF.

This chain connects TRBV5-4 to TRBJ2-1; D uncertain. This CDR3 is 16 amino acids long. Germline V gene sequence: CDR1 SGHNT, CDR2 YYREEE (reference sequence). The V and J ends lost 2 bases and 5 bases respectively, with 17 bases between them. The DNA of the CDR3 is TGTGCCAGCAGCTTAATGACGATGCCCGGCAACAATGAGCAGTTCTTC. Translating it yields CASSLMTMPGNNEQFF.